These T cell receptor beta chains were read from a single sample in a study of tumor-infiltrating lymphocytes in primary liver carcinoma. TCRdb passed the multiplex PCR reads through MiXCR, listing each CDR3 protein once. Of 90,000 to 150,000 distinct CDR3 sequences in the sample, less than 75% are singletons; the top ten hold over 8%. The sample comprised tumor-adjacent normal liver tissue. All receptors derive from a woman aged 55-70 years with primary liver carcinoma and hepatitis B virus infection. CDR3s include the opening cysteine and the closing phenylalanine or tryptophan. A D gene is named only where the DNA matches it firmly. Clone sizes are given selectively: once, few, many, or a class where the clone is expanded.

V gene	J gene	clone size	D gene	CDR3 DNA	CDR3 protein
TRBV20-1	TRBJ2-3	.	.	TGCAGTGCTAGACTCCCGGGGGCCACAGATACGCAGTATTTT	CSARLPGATDTQYF
TRBV29-1	TRBJ2-1	.	TRBD2	TGCAGCGTTTCTGAACTCAAGAACGCCCCTAGCGGCTACTACGATGAGCAGTTCTTC	CSVSELKNAPSGYYDEQFF
TRBV29-1	TRBJ2-1	.	.	TGCAGCGTTGTCAGGGATCCCACCGGAGAGCAGTTCTTC	CSVVRDPTGEQFF
TRBV29-1	TRBJ2-1	.	TRBD2	TGCAGCGTTGAAGGGGTCAGCGGGGAGAGCCCCTACTATGAGCAGTTCTTC	CSVEGVSGESPYYEQFF
TRBV12-3/TRBV12-4	TRBJ1-3	.	.	TGTGCCAGCAGTTTTGACAGAGGCTCTGGAAATATCATATATTTT	CASSFDRGSGNIIYF
TRBV6-2/TRBV6-3	TRBJ1-5	once	TRBD1	TGTGCCGGCAGAAGGACAGGGTCGAGGAATCAGCCCCAGCATTTT	CAGRRTGSRNQPQHF
TRBV12-3/TRBV12-4	TRBJ2-6	.	.	TGTGCCAGCAGTTTTGCGGGGGCCAACGACCTGACTTTC	CASSFAGANDLTF
TRBV19	TRBJ2-1	.	TRBD2	TGTGCCAGTAGTATATGGGGGGGTGAGCAGTTCTTC	CASSIWGGEQFF
TRBV6-5	TRBJ1-2	.	.	TGTACCAGCAGTTACAACGGCGGCGGACCGGACGGCTACACCTTC	CTSSYNGGGPDGYTF
TRBV29-1	TRBJ2-3	.	TRBD2	TGCAGCCTTCCAGAACTAGCGGGAGTTAGAACAGAAACGCAGTATTTT	CSLPELAGVRTETQYF
TRBV4-2	TRBJ1-4	many	.	TGTGCCAGCAGCCCGTCGGCCCGGGATGAAAAACTGTTTTTT	CASSPSARDEKLFF
TRBV6-2/TRBV6-3	TRBJ1-2	.	.	TGTGCCAGTAGTTACACGCCGGAGATTTCGGGAGGCTACACCTTC	CASSYTPEISGGYTF
TRBV4-2	TRBJ2-5	.	.	TGTGCCAGTAGCCAAGATACAGTGGGGGGTGGTAAGACCCAGTACTTC	CASSQDTVGGGKTQYF
TRBV30	TRBJ2-5	many	.	TGTGCCTGGAGTTCTGACGGGTTGGGGACCCAGTACTTC	CAWSSDGLGTQYF
TRBV11-2	TRBJ2-2	.	.	TGTGCCATCAGCTTAGATAGGACTGGTGATCTGTTTTTT	CAISLDRTGDLFF
TRBV10-3	TRBJ2-3	.	.	TGTGCCATCAGTGAGTTTGTGCTCCACTTTGGCACAGATACGCAGTATTTT	CAISEFVLHFGTDTQYF
TRBV6-6	TRBJ2-2	.	.	TGTGCCAGCAGCCCCGGGGAATTTAACACCGGGGAGCTGTTTTTT	CASSPGEFNTGELFF
TRBV28	TRBJ1-1	.	TRBD1	TGTGCCAGTAACTTACTAACCGGGACAGGGGCCACTGAAGCTTTCTTT	CASNLLTGTGATEAFF
TRBV6-5	TRBJ1-1	many	TRBD1	TGTGCCAGCAAGCAGGACAGGGTGAACACTGAAGCTTTCTTT	CASKQDRVNTEAFF
TRBV5-1	TRBJ2-7	.	TRBD2	TGCTCCAGCAGCCAGGGACTATCCTATGAGCAGTACTTC	CSSSQGLSYEQYF
TRBV29-1	TRBJ2-3	many	TRBD2	TGCAGCGTTGGTGGACTAGGGAGCACAGATACGCAGTATTTT	CSVGGLGSTDTQYF
TRBV29-1	TRBJ2-3	once	.	TGCAGCGCTGCAGCAGGGTGCAGCACAGATACGCAGTATTTT	CSAAAGCSTDTQYF
TRBV6-2/TRBV6-3	TRBJ2-7	once	TRBD2	TGTGCCAGCAGTCTAGCGGGAGAGCCCGTTTACGAGCAGTACTTC	CASSLAGEPVYEQYF
TRBV4-1	TRBJ2-2	many	.	TGCGCCAGCAGCCAAGATCGGAGCAGGGGGGCAGGGGAGCTGTTTTTT	CASSQDRSRGAGELFF
TRBV7-9	TRBJ2-7	.	.	TGTGCCAGCAGCCCTGACATGGGGCGCTCCGACGAGCAGTACTTC	CASSPDMGRSDEQYF
TRBV11-2	TRBJ2-5	few	TRBD1	TGTACCGGCAGCTTACAGGGGCTGGGGGAGACCCAGTACTTC	CTGSLQGLGETQYF
TRBV10-1	TRBJ2-5	many	TRBD2	TGCGCCAGCAGATCTAGCGGGAGAAGGCTTTCTGAGACCCAGTACTTC	CASRSSGRRLSETQYF
TRBV4-1	TRBJ2-2	.	.	TGTGCCAGCAGCCAAGCCGGGGCTAGAATTGGCGGGGAGCTGTCTTTT	CASSQAGARIGGELSF
TRBV29-1	TRBJ2-7	.	TRBD2	TGCAACGTCGCCCCCGGGACTATCCCCTGCGAGCAGTACTTC	CNVAPGTIPCEQYF
TRBV29-1	TRBJ2-2	.	TRBD2	TGCAGCGTTGGTGGGACTAGCGTCACAGGGGAGCTGTTTTTT	CSVGGTSVTGELFF
TRBV29-1	TRBJ1-1	.	.	TGCAGCGGGTCGCACTCCGGGACACTAAACATTGAAGCTTTCTTT	CSGSHSGTLNIEAFF
TRBV5-5	TRBJ1-4	.	.	TGTACCGGCAGCCCATCGGTCCAGAGTAATGAAAAACTGTTTTTT	CTGSPSVQSNEKLFF
TRBV11-2	TRBJ2-2	.	.	TGTGCCAGCAGCTTAGGGCAGCTCGCGAACACCGGGGAGCTGCTTTTT	CASSLGQLANTGELLF
TRBV12-3/TRBV12-4	TRBJ2-7	.	.	TGTGCCAGCCGTCTAGTGGGTTTCTACGAGCAGTACTTC	CASRLVGFYEQYF
TRBV20-1	TRBJ2-2	many	.	TGCAGTGCCACCCTGGGGGAGGGGGACACCGGGGAGCTGTTTTTT	CSATLGEGDTGELFF